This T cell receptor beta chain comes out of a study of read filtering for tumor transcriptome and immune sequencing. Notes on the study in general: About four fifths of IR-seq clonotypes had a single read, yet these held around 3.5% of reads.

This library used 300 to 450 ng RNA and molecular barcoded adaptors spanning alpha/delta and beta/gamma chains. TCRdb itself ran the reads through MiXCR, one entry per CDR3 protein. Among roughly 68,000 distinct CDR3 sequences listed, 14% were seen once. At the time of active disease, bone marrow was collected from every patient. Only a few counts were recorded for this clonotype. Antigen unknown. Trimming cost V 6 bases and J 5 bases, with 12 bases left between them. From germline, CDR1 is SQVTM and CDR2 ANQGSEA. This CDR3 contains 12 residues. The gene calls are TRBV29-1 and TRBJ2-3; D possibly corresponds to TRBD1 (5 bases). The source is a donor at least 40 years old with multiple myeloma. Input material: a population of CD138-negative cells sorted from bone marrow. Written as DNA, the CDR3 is TGCAGCGTCGTCAGGGCTGTAGATACGCAGTATTTT. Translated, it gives CSVVRAVDTQYF.